This entry is about one TCR beta chain. As yet, its antigen is unknown. This sample stems from a study of siplizumab effects on memory and regulatory T cells. General observations from the study: The average Treg-derived proportion among mappable alloreactive CD4+ clones was 65% to 70% with siplizumab versus roughly 30% in controls. Naive or memory phenotype was unassignable for roughly 80-95% of proliferating CD4+ or CD8+ clones. Suppression by proliferating Tregs derived from siplizumab cultures was not verified.

Trimming removed 4 bases from V and 5 bases from J; junction bases left unmatched: 9. CDR3 length equals 17 residues. Germline values: CDR1 SGHTA, CDR2 FQGTGA. TCRdb's table, derived via immunoSEQ multiplex PCR, lists solely in-frame clones and lacks some. The sample carries about 6,500 clones, approximately 60% recorded once. The rearrangement uses TRBV7-3 and TRBJ2-1; TRBD2 matches 12 bases. Sequencing was done on a sample of effector memory CD8+ T cells sorted from blood. Subset indicated: unstimulated CD8+ effector memory T cells. The TCR sequence derives from a human donor in good health. CDR3 in DNA: TGTGCCAGCAGCTCCACAGACCTAGCGGGGGGGAACAATGAGCAGTTCTTC. Its translation: CASSSTDLAGGNNEQFF.